The table lists the clone carrying this T cell receptor beta chain with a few counts. Antigen: not known. As the method for making TCR beta libraries, quantitative 5'-RACE with molecular barcodes was used. One entry per CDR3 protein, called by TCRdb with MiXCR from the 5' RACE reads. This sample has just under 550,000 distinct CDR3 sequences; about 13% occur once, and the top ten carry approximately 7%. These data are taken from a study of CD8 T cells in ankylosing spondylitis. Study results and limitations: Significant enrichment of disease-linked clones was reportedly seen in matched ankylosing spondylitis synovial fluid. Among TCR beta sequences, a motif of under 10 highly homologous variants appeared characteristic of ankylosing spondylitis blood. Before this, some motif variants had been reported in reactive arthritis synovial fluid and blood. The disease-linked clones had a CD8+ phenotype and low blood frequencies.

What was sequenced was blood, either unsorted or a sorted T cell fraction (not recorded which). This TCR came from a male donor with ankylosing spondylitis.

CDR3 DNA: TGTGCCAGCAGTTACCTTCCTGGAAACACCATATATTTT. Translating it yields CASSYLPGNTIYF. This chain links TRBV2 with TRBJ1-3; D gene unclear. Germline CDR1 and CDR2: SNHLY and FYNNEI. Between the trimmed V and J ends, which lost 5 bases and 2 bases, there was a span of 7 bases. The CDR3 has 13 amino acids.